The 26 T cell receptor beta chains in this list originate from one sample, sequenced in a study of identical twins. TCRdb itself ran the 5' RACE reads through MiXCR, one entry per CDR3 protein. Among about 530,000 distinct CDR3 sequences listed, more than 20% were seen once. This sample also belongs to another study, concerning yellow fever vaccine responses in identical twins.

Specimen: CD4+ T cells sorted from blood. The source is a woman younger than 35 in good health.

The V call is TRBV12-3 or TRBV12-4, the J call TRBJ2-1; the match to TRBD1 covers 7 bases. Unmatched junction bases numbered 20, after V lost 6 bases and J lost 6 bases. CDR3 length: 18 residues. CDR3 in DNA: TGTGCCAGCAGCCTCCCGACCCTGACAGGGATAACCTCCAATGAGCAGTTCTTC. Amino acids: CASSLPTLTGITSNEQFF.

In this sample, this clonotype turned up a few times. The chain couples TRBV5-5 to TRBJ1-1; 9 positions match TRBD1. Per the germline V gene, CDR1 is SGHKS and CDR2 is YYEKEE (reference sequence). The V gene end was trimmed by 1 base and the J gene end by 1 base; junction bases not matched to a gene: 2. CDR3 length: 15 residues. The CDR3 coding sequence is TGTGCCAGCAGCTTGACAGGGGGCAAGAACACTGAAGCTTTCTTT. This gives the protein CASSLTGGKNTEAFF.

This clonotype was seen more than once but under ten times. This sequence joins TRBV4-1 and TRBJ2-5; 7 bases fit TRBD1. The CDR3 runs 14 residues. CDR1 MGHRA and CDR2 YSYEKL come from the germline V gene. With V trimmed by 4 bases and J by 5 bases, 7 bases remained unmatched. Written as DNA, the CDR3 is TGCGCCAGCAGCCGGGACAGTGGGAGCGAGACCCAGTACTTC. Its translation: CASSRDSGSETQYF.

The chain couples TRBV5-6 to TRBJ2-7; TRBD2 matches at 12 bases. After removal of 0 bases from V and 6 bases from J, the junction contained 13 bases not matched to a gene. The CDR3 runs to 18 residues. CDR1 is SGHDT, CDR2 YYEEEE, per germline. CDR3 sequence reads: CASSLGGGGLAGPAEQYF. CDR3 bases: TGTGCCAGCAGCTTGGGAGGGGGCGGACTAGCGGGACCGGCCGAGCAGTACTTC.

There are many counts of this clonotype. The chain links TRBV6-1 to TRBJ2-2; D is undetermined. Germline CDR1 reads MNHNS; CDR2 reads SASEGT. The length of the CDR3 is 15 residues. Trimming removed 6 bases from V and 1 base from J, with 12 bases in between. CDR3 in DNA: TGTGCCAGCAGCTCCCTAGGGATGAACACCGGGGAGCTGTTTTTT. Its protein is CASSSLGMNTGELFF.

V gene TRBV5-1 combines with J gene TRBJ2-1; 7 bases agree with TRBD2. The germline V gene encodes CDR1 SGHRS and CDR2 YFSETQ. This CDR3 comprises 13 residues. The CDR3 here is CVVGGPFSNEQFF. In DNA, the CDR3 is TGCGTTGTGGGAGGGCCCTTTTCCAATGAGCAGTTCTTC.

The rearrangement joins TRBV9 to TRBJ2-6; the D call may be TRBD1 or TRBD2 (5 bases each). CDR3 length: 17 residues. V lost 0 bases and J lost 4, with 14 bases in between. CDR1 and CDR2 (germline): SGDLS, YYNGEE. The CDR3 coding sequence is TGTGCCAGCAGCGTAGGTATCCGGGACGGCGGGGCCAACGTCCTGACTTTC. This codes for CASSVGIRDGGANVLTF. The entire variable domain, with the rest obtained from reference TRBV9 and TRBJ2-6, is as follows: DSGVTQTPKHLITATGQRVTLRCSPRSGDLSVYWYQQSLDQGLQFLIQYYNGEERAKGNILERFSAQQFPDLHSELNLSSLELGDSALYFCASSVGIRDGGANVLTFGAGSRLTVL.

J is TRBJ2-1 and V is TRBV12-3 or TRBV12-4, with TRBD2 as a possible D gene (5 bases). The CDR3 runs to 15 residues. Trimming removed 6 bases from V and 0 bases from J, with 12 bases in between. The CDR3 nucleotides are TGTGCCAGCAGACCGGGATATAACTCCTACAATGAGCAGTTCTTC. This codes for CASRPGYNSYNEQFF.

This clonotype was seen only a few times. The chain is built from TRBV7-9 and TRBJ2-3; weak D call: TRBD1 (6 bases). The CDR3 extends over 16 amino acids. V was trimmed by 2 bases and J by 4 bases, leaving 16 bases between them. Germline V gene lookup returns CDR1 SEHNR and CDR2 FQNEAQ (reference sequence). The CDR3 is CASSLPTGFGPDTQYF. The DNA for the CDR3 is TGTGCCAGCAGCTTACCGACAGGATTTGGCCCAGATACGCAGTATTTT.

For this clonotype: This may arise from a read error, as a much more abundant clone is one base away. The CDR3 protein is CASSLAAETQYF. The CDR3 bases are TGCGCCAGCAGCTTGGCCGCGGAGACCCAGTACTTC. The chain carries TRBV5-1 and TRBJ2-5; D is undetermined. V was cut by 0 bases and J by 5 bases, with 5 bases left in between. Germline-derived CDR1 and CDR2 are SGHRS and YFSETQ. This CDR3 is built from 12 residues.

This chain links TRBV10-2 with TRBJ2-1; 16 positions agree with TRBD2. Germline V gene lookup returns CDR1 WSHSY and CDR2 SAAADI. J was trimmed by 9 bases and V by 6 bases; bases with no gene match: 2. This CDR3 region has 14 residues. The CDR3 nucleotides are TGCGCCAGCAGGGGACTAGCGGGGGGGCTTGAGCAGTTCTTC. It translates to CASRGLAGGLEQFF.

The sample holds a few counts of this clonotype. The CDR3 bases are TGTGCCAGCAGCTCGTTAGATACGCAGTATTTT. It is translated as CASSSLDTQYF. The chain combines TRBV7-9 with TRBJ2-3; D is ambiguous. With 4 bases removed from V and 5 bases from J, the gap between germline ends came to 4 bases. CDR3 length: 11 amino acids. Germline CDR1 SEHNR, CDR2 FQNEAQ (reference sequence).

This clonotype has just a few counts. The chain couples TRBV24-1 to TRBJ1-1, with D perhaps matching TRBD1 (5 bases). V lost 5 bases to trimming and J lost 4 bases, with 13 bases between them. The CDR3 totals 14 residues. Germline V CDR1 and CDR2: KGHDR, SFDVKD. CDR3 residues: CATSGMGGSTEAFF. In DNA, the CDR3 is TGTGCCACCAGTGGGATGGGGGGAAGCACTGAAGCTTTCTTT.

This clonotype came up a few times. The V gene is TRBV20-1, the J gene TRBJ2-1, with TRBD2 matching over 10 bases. Germline CDR1 DFQATT, CDR2 SNEGSKA (reference sequence). After removal of 0 bases from V and 0 bases from J, the junction contained 14 bases not matched to a gene. CDR3 length: 20 residues. The CDR3 loop is CSARDLSYVAGGRSYNEQFF. As DNA, the CDR3 is TGCAGTGCTAGAGATCTTTCTTATGTAGCGGGAGGTCGCTCCTACAATGAGCAGTTCTTC.

Only one count was recorded for this clonotype. The chain combines TRBV20-1 with TRBJ2-7; the match to TRBD1 covers 11 bases. Trimming cost V 2 bases and J 1 base; bases outside gene matches: 4. The CDR3 covers 15 residues. Germline loops: CDR1 DFQATT, CDR2 SNEGSKA (reference sequence). DNA of the CDR3: TGCAGTGCTAGATCGGGACAGGGGGGTTCCTACGAGCAGTACTTC. Translated, it gives CSARSGQGGSYEQYF.

This clonotype was detected only a few times. The chain uses TRBV9 and TRBJ2-2; D is unresolved. CDR3 length equals 15 residues. The germline gives CDR1 SGDLS, CDR2 YYNGEE. Trimming took 0 bases from V and 0 from J, leaving 6 bases between them. As DNA, the CDR3 is TGTGCCAGCAGCGTAGTGGCGTCGAACACCGGGGAGCTGTTTTTT. Translating gives CASSVVASNTGELFF.

The table lists this clonotype with a few counts. The rearrangement uses TRBV10-3 and TRBJ2-3, with 12 positions matching TRBD2. The CDR3 runs to 15 residues. V trimming: 8 bases; J trimming: 3 bases; junction bases outside the gene matches: 6. Germline CDR1 is ENHRY and CDR2 is SYGVKD. CDR3 region: CAIRTSGVGTDTQYF. CDR3 in DNA: TGTGCCATCCGGACTAGCGGGGTGGGTACAGATACGCAGTATTTT.

This clonotype has just a few counts. The rearrangement links TRBV12-3 or TRBV12-4 to TRBJ1-2, with D uncertain. Trimming took 1 base from V and 4 from J, leaving 7 bases between them. CDR3 length equals 13 residues. CDR3 in amino acids: CASSLVATYGYTF. In DNA, the CDR3 is TGTGCCAGCAGTTTAGTGGCAACCTATGGCTACACCTTC.

This clonotype was detected a few times. The chain joins TRBV6-1 to TRBJ1-6; the D is unclear. The CDR3 consists of 14 residues. CDR1 and CDR2 from the germline V gene are MNHNS and SASEGT. Trimming left V 6 bases short and J 3 bases short, with 9 bases between. The CDR3, as DNA: TGTGCCAGCAGGGACCTAGACTATAATTCACCCCTCCACTTT. It specifies CASRDLDYNSPLHF.

This clonotype was detected only a few times. The chain combines TRBV29-1 with TRBJ2-5; the match to TRBD2 covers 7 bases. This CDR3 region has 13 residues. With V trimmed by 2 bases and J by 4 bases, 4 bases remained unmatched. Germline V gives CDR1 SQVTM, CDR2 ANQGSEA. The CDR3 nucleotides are TGCAGCGTTGAACGGGGGAGGGGAGAGACCCAGTACTTC. This translates into CSVERGRGETQYF.

This clonotype has only a few counts. This rearrangement joins TRBV5-1 to TRBJ2-1; possible D gene TRBD1, 5 bases. CDR3 size: 12 residues. The germline gives CDR1 SGHRS, CDR2 YFSETQ. V was trimmed by 4 bases and J by 7 bases, leaving 9 bases between them. This chain's CDR3 is CASSVDRNEQFF. The CDR3 region has the DNA TGCGCCAGCAGCGTAGACAGAAATGAGCAGTTCTTC.

This clonotype was detected a few times. V usage is TRBV6-2 or TRBV6-3 and J usage is TRBJ2-7; the match to TRBD1 covers 8 bases. The V segment lost 8 bases and the J segment 3 bases; nucleotides outside the gene matches: 6. The CDR3 sequence is 13 residues long. Germline V gene lookup returns CDR1 MNHEY and CDR2 SVGEGT. The CDR3 coding sequence is TGTGCCAGCTGGAGCAGGGGGCGCTACGAGCAGTACTTC. This translates into CASWSRGRYEQYF.

The V call is TRBV6-5, the J call TRBJ2-5; D uncertain. The CDR3 spans 13 residues. Between the trimmed V and J ends, which lost 3 bases and 5 bases, there was a span of 10 bases. From germline, CDR1 is MNHEY and CDR2 SVGAGI. The CDR3 bases are TGTGCCAGCAGTTATTCATATGGGGAGACCCAGTACTTC. This translates into CASSYSYGETQYF.

The J gene is TRBJ2-5, the V gene TRBV18; 10 positions agree with TRBD2. This CDR3 has 16 amino acids. Germline CDR1 reads KGHSH; CDR2 reads LQKENI. V shed 2 bases, J shed 3 bases, and the junction held 6 bases outside the gene matches. The CDR3 nucleotides are TGTGCCAGCTCACCAGGGTGGACTAGCGGAGAAGAGACCCAGTACTTC. This translates into CASSPGWTSGEETQYF.

The J gene is TRBJ2-3, the V gene TRBV20-1, with a weak D call TRBD2 (5 bases). The ends were cut back, 6 bases at V and 1 base at J, with 17 bases in the middle. This CDR3 spans 15 amino acids. Per the germline V gene, CDR1 is DFQATT and CDR2 is SNEGSKA (reference sequence). Here the CDR3 reads CSAVVLEEGTDTQYF. For the CDR3, the DNA is TGCAGTGCGGTGGTACTAGAAGAAGGCACAGATACGCAGTATTTT.

This clonotype was found a few times. This chain connects TRBV6-1 to TRBJ1-1, with TRBD1 identical over 9 bases. The CDR3 is made up of 17 amino acids. CDR1 and CDR2 from the germline V gene are MNHNS and SASEGT. V was pared by 2 bases and J by 0 bases, with 7 bases of the junction left unmatched. The chain's CDR3 is CASSERWDRVMNTEAFF. CDR3 DNA: TGTGCCAGCAGTGAACGGTGGGACAGGGTTATGAACACTGAAGCTTTCTTT.